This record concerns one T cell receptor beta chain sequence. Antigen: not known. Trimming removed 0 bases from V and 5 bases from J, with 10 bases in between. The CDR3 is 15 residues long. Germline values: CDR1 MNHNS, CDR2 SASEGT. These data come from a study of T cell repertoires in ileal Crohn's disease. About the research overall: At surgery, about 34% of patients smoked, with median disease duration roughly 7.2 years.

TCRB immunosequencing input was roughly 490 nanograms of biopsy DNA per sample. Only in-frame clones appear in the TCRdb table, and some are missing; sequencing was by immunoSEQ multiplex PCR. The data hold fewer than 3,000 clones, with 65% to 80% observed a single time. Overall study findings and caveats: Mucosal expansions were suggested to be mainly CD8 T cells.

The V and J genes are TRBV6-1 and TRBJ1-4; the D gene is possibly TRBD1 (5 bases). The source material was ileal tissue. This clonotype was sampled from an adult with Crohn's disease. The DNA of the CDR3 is TGTGCCAGCAGTGAAGCTACAGGAGGGAATGAAAAACTGTTTTTT. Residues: CASSEATGGNEKLFF.